One T cell receptor beta chain is described in this entry. The V and J ends lost 6 bases and 7 bases respectively, with 18 bases between them. The CDR3 runs to 14 residues. Via MiXCR, TCRdb re-called the RT-PCR reads, giving one row per CDR3 protein. This sample has 550,000 to 750,000 distinct CDR3 sequences, with 14% found just once. The sequencing input was memory CD4+ T cells from blood. This clonotype was obtained from a female donor in good health, serving as a healthy control. The chain couples TRBV12-3 or TRBV12-4 to TRBJ1-1; no definite D call. DNA for the CDR3: TGTGCCAGCAGCTCAGGACGTGGGGTGGATGAAGCTTTCTTT. Translated: CASSSGRGVDEAFF.